These 18 T cell receptor beta chains originate from one sample sequenced in a study of T cell responses to AZD1222 COVID-19 vaccine. Assay: immunoSEQ multiplex PCR; the TCRdb copy retains only in-frame clones and omits some. The data contain over 85,000 clones, around 85% of them singletons. This sample comprised peripheral blood, obtained on day 0 of AZD1222 vaccination. The receptor source for this set is an adult in good health.

The chain couples TRBV19 to TRBJ1-2, with no clear D. The CDR3 runs to 14 residues. Per the germline V gene, CDR1 is LNHDA and CDR2 is SQIVND (reference sequence). Trimming pared 8 bases from V and 3 bases from J, leaving 16 bases between. The CDR3 protein is CASQRRGRDYGYTF. Here the CDR3 DNA reads TGTGCCAGTCAACGGCGGGGTAGGGACTATGGCTACACCTTC.

Only a few counts were recorded for this clone. This chain uses TRBV5-1 with TRBJ2-5; 7 bases are shared with TRBD2. J gave up 2 bases and V 1 base, and 8 bases lay outside the gene matches. This CDR3 contains 16 residues. Germline CDR1 and CDR2: SGHRS and YFSETQ. The CDR3 protein is CASSLTSGGTQETQYF. CDR3 coding DNA: TGCGCCAGCAGCTTGACCTCCGGGGGGACTCAAGAGACCCAGTACTTC.

This clone has more than one count but fewer than ten. The J gene is TRBJ2-5, the V gene TRBV7-9; D ambiguous. V lost 0 bases and J 5 bases, leaving 4 bases between the germline ends. Germline CDR1 SEHNR, CDR2 FQNEAQ (reference sequence). There are 12 residues in the CDR3. As DNA, the CDR3 is TGTGCCAGCAGCTTAGCCGGGGAGACCCAGTACTTC. It translates to CASSLAGETQYF.

The chain combines TRBV23-1 with TRBJ1-1; D uncertain. TRBV23-1 is reported as an ORF; its role is uncertain. V dropped 0 bases and J dropped 6 bases, with 14 bases sitting between them. This CDR3 has 15 residues. CDR3 in DNA: TGCGCCAGCAGTCAATCGAGGCAGTTAGTAGCTGAAGCTTTCTTT. As protein: CASSQSRQLVAEAFF.

J is TRBJ2-3 and V is TRBV6-4; 8 bases line up with TRBD2. Germline V gene sequence: CDR1 MRHNA, CDR2 SNTAGT. The CDR3 runs to 14 residues. V trimming: 4 bases; J trimming: 6 bases; junction bases outside the gene matches: 6. The CDR3 nucleotides are TGTGCCAGCAGTGCGGCGGGAGGAGGGGATACGCAGTATTTT. Protein sequence: CASSAAGGGDTQYF.

The count of this clone is one. V gene TRBV5-4 combines with J gene TRBJ1-2; TRBD1 is a possible D gene (5 bases). Trimming removed 0 bases at V and 0 bases at J, with 9 bases between. Per germline, CDR1 SGHNT and CDR2 YYREEE (reference sequence). The CDR3 totals 15 residues. The CDR3: CASSLEGTANYGYTF. The CDR3 region has the DNA TGTGCCAGCAGCTTGGAAGGGACGGCTAACTATGGCTACACCTTC.

This chain joins TRBV4-1 and TRBJ1-1, with no clear D. Trimming left V 3 bases short and J 0 bases short, with 11 bases between. The CDR3 is 15 residues long. The germline V gene encodes CDR1 MGHRA and CDR2 YSYEKL. The CDR3 sequence: CASSHGRQLNTEAFF. Written as DNA, the CDR3 is TGCGCCAGCAGCCATGGGAGGCAGTTGAACACTGAAGCTTTCTTT.

The CDR3 DNA sequence: TGTGCCAGCAGTTACGCTAGTTCCTACGAGCAGTACTTC. It specifies CASSYASSYEQYF. This chain uses TRBV6-2 or TRBV6-3 with TRBJ2-7, with unresolved D. V was pared by 2 bases and J by 1 base, with 6 bases between. Germline-derived CDR1 and CDR2 are MNHEY and SVGEGT. The CDR3 spans 13 residues.

The chain uses TRBV23-1 and TRBJ2-7; 14 positions agree with TRBD2. TRBV23-1 is placed among ORFs of uncertain function. V gave up 6 bases and J gave up 5 bases; unmatched junction bases: 9. The CDR3 length is 16 residues. The CDR3 here is CASSPGGLAGAHEQYF. In nucleotides, the CDR3 is TGCGCCAGCAGCCCCGGGGGACTAGCGGGAGCCCACGAGCAGTACTTC.

V gene TRBV7-3 combines with J gene TRBJ1-6; D ambiguous. This CDR3 has 13 residues. Trimming removed 0 bases from V and 10 bases from J, with 7 bases in between. The germline V gene encodes CDR1 SGHTA and CDR2 FQGTGA. The CDR3 reads CASSLTFSSPLHF. The CDR3 nucleotides read TGTGCCAGCAGCTTAACGTTTTCGTCACCCCTCCACTTT. Looking up the rest from reference TRBV7-3 and TRBJ1-6 gives the full variable domain: GAGVSQTPSNKVTEKGKYVELRCDPISGHTALYWYRQSLGQGPEFLIYFQGTGAADDSGLPNDRFFAVRPEGSVSTLKIQRTERGDSAVYLCASSLTFSSPLHFGNGTRLTVT.

This chain joins TRBV7-8 and TRBJ1-3, with D maybe TRBD1 (6 bases). The CDR3 has 15 residues. Germline V gene sequence: CDR1 SGHVS, CDR2 FQNEAQ. Trimming took 2 bases from V and 5 from J, leaving 13 bases between them. The CDR3 coding sequence is TGTGCCAGCAGCTTACGGGACATGCATAGAAACACCATATATTTT. Translated: CASSLRDMHRNTIYF.

CDR3 amino acids: CASPPGGGTYNSPLHF. For the CDR3, the DNA is TGTGCCAGCCCCCCCGGTGGGGGGACTTATAATTCACCCCTCCACTTT. The chain combines TRBV6-4 with TRBJ1-6; a weak D match, TRBD1 (5 bases). Between the trimmed V and J ends, which lost 8 bases and 4 bases, there was a span of 18 bases. This CDR3 comprises 16 residues. Germline V lookup: CDR1 MRHNA, CDR2 SNTAGT.

This chain links TRBV30 with TRBJ1-3, with D uncertain. The V end was cut by 0 bases, the J end by 9 bases, with 6 bases between. From germline, CDR1 is GTSNPN and CDR2 SVGIG (reference sequence). The CDR3 length is 11 residues. The CDR3 nucleotides read TGTGCCTGGAGTGTATCCATCACCATATATTTT. Encoded protein: CAWSVSITIYF.

The V and J genes are TRBV3-1 (or the pseudogene TRBV3-2) and TRBJ1-2, with D tentatively TRBD1 (5 bases). CDR1 and CDR2 from the germline V gene are LGHDT and YNNKEL (reference sequence). The CDR3 spans 13 residues. V was trimmed by 3 bases and J by 7 bases, leaving 12 bases between them. The CDR3 loop reads CASSQRGTGGYTF. The CDR3, as DNA: TGTGCCAGCAGCCAGAGAGGGACTGGTGGCTACACCTTC.

V usage is TRBV28 and J usage is TRBJ2-5; TRBD2 matches at 7 bases. Trimming removed 3 bases from V and 4 bases from J; junction bases left unmatched: 8. CDR3 size: 15 residues. Germline V gives CDR1 MDHEN, CDR2 SYDVKM. The CDR3 bases are TGTGCCAGCAGTTTCGGCCTAGCGGTGGGAGAGACCCAGTACTTC. It specifies CASSFGLAVGETQYF.

On this clone: Other DNA sequences in this sample translate to the same CDR3. V and J are TRBV6-5 and TRBJ2-3; unclear D gene. V dropped 6 bases and J dropped 0 bases, with 7 bases sitting between them. Germline V gene data show CDR1 as MNHEY and CDR2 as SVGAGI. The CDR3 loop spans 13 amino acids. The CDR3 reads CASSRDSTDTQYF. The CDR3 region has the DNA TGTGCCAGCAGCCGAGACAGCACAGATACGCAGTATTTT.

The J gene is TRBJ1-6, the V gene TRBV5-1, with D unclear. Trimming took 4 bases from V and 0 from J, leaving 8 bases between them. The CDR3 has 15 residues. Germline assignment: CDR1 SGHRS and CDR2 YFSETQ. The CDR3 DNA reads TGCGCCAGCAGCAGGCTTAGCTCCTATAATTCACCCCTCCACTTT. Translation: CASSRLSSYNSPLHF.

V and J are TRBV4-1 and TRBJ1-1, with D unclear. Trimming removed 1 base at V and 2 bases at J, with 20 bases between. This CDR3 has 18 residues. Germline assignment: CDR1 MGHRA and CDR2 YSYEKL. The chain's CDR3 is CASSQATLSRSFNTEAFF. The CDR3, as DNA: TGCGCCAGCAGCCAAGCGACGCTTTCTAGATCCTTCAACACTGAAGCTTTCTTT.